This is a list of T cell receptor beta chains from one sample in a study of beta chain features in type 1 diabetes. The repertoire was sequenced with immunoSEQ multiplex PCR; TCRdb's copy has only in-frame clones and lacks some. The profile covers over 500,000 clones, with 15% to 18% appearing a single time and around 0.095% taken by the ten largest. The sequenced sample was naive CD4+ T cells from blood. The receptor set was obtained from a man younger than 35 in good health. Both conserved end residues are trimmed from each CDR3. Expanded clones are given a class, and other clones once, few, many or no size at all.

cdr3_aa: ASSPGRGTDTQY
v_call: TRBV13
clone_size: NA
j_call: TRBJ2-3

cdr3_aa: ASSMGAATDTQY
v_call: TRBV19
clone_size: NA
j_call: TRBJ2-3

cdr3_aa: ASSLVGLAEIEQY
v_call: TRBV6-6
clone_size: few
j_call: TRBJ2-7

cdr3_aa: SVDGPGAVSGANVLT
v_call: TRBV29-1
clone_size: NA
j_call: TRBJ2-6

cdr3_aa: ASSLREVYTEAF
v_call: TRBV28
clone_size: NA
j_call: TRBJ1-1

cdr3_aa: ASRDPGYTQY
v_call: TRBV7-2
clone_size: few
j_call: TRBJ2-3

cdr3_aa: ASGSQLANEQF
v_call: TRBV12-5
clone_size: few
j_call: TRBJ2-1

cdr3_aa: ASSRQDGTRF
v_call: TRBV7-9
clone_size: few
j_call: TRBJ2-1

cdr3_aa: ASSPVDYEQY
v_call: TRBV18
clone_size: NA
j_call: TRBJ2-7

cdr3_aa: ASSFGGASYEQY
v_call: TRBV7-9
clone_size: NA
j_call: TRBJ2-7

cdr3_aa: AIREADAEQY
v_call: TRBV28
clone_size: NA
j_call: TRBJ2-7

cdr3_aa: AIRGWGGETQY
v_call: TRBV10-3
clone_size: NA
j_call: TRBJ2-5

cdr3_aa: ASSLVPAPGETQY
v_call: TRBV7-8
clone_size: few
j_call: TRBJ2-5

cdr3_aa: ASSRGAAGTDTQY
v_call: TRBV18
clone_size: NA
j_call: TRBJ2-3

cdr3_aa: ASSRGLNNSPLH
v_call: TRBV6-5
clone_size: NA
j_call: TRBJ1-6

cdr3_aa: ASSQDSPGYEQY
v_call: TRBV7-2
clone_size: few
j_call: TRBJ2-7

cdr3_aa: ASSVDRRWGETQY
v_call: TRBV9
clone_size: NA
j_call: TRBJ2-5

cdr3_aa: ASSLGGRGSGPGYT
v_call: TRBV7-2
clone_size: NA
j_call: TRBJ1-2

cdr3_aa: ASSQAGLVNTGELF
v_call: TRBV4-2
clone_size: NA
j_call: TRBJ2-2

cdr3_aa: ASSVIQGGKETQY
v_call: TRBV9
clone_size: few
j_call: TRBJ2-5

cdr3_aa: ASRFDRGPYEQY
v_call: TRBV2
clone_size: NA
j_call: TRBJ2-7

cdr3_aa: AISEVIANYGYT
v_call: TRBV10-3
clone_size: NA
j_call: TRBJ1-2

cdr3_aa: ASSRRLDSNQPQH
v_call: TRBV28
clone_size: few
j_call: TRBJ1-5

cdr3_aa: SVEVRGRDYTEAF
v_call: TRBV29-1
clone_size: NA
j_call: TRBJ1-1

cdr3_aa: ASSQEYSTDTQY
v_call: TRBV4-3
clone_size: few
j_call: TRBJ2-3

cdr3_aa: ASSQEGHRVGYT
v_call: TRBV4-3
clone_size: few
j_call: TRBJ1-2

cdr3_aa: ASSLGQGLAKNIQY
v_call: TRBV7-9
clone_size: many
j_call: TRBJ2-4

cdr3_aa: ASSQDRDANYGYT
v_call: TRBV18
clone_size: NA
j_call: TRBJ1-2

cdr3_aa: ASRSQGAYQETQY
v_call: TRBV11-2
clone_size: NA
j_call: TRBJ2-5

cdr3_aa: ASSAHRTSSYEQY
v_call: TRBV7-2
clone_size: few
j_call: TRBJ2-7

cdr3_aa: ASTGGANVLT
v_call: TRBV5-4
clone_size: NA
j_call: TRBJ2-6

cdr3_aa: ASSSSRRETQY
v_call: TRBV11-3
clone_size: NA
j_call: TRBJ2-5

cdr3_aa: ASSIAGTGYEKLF
v_call: TRBV7-6
clone_size: few
j_call: TRBJ1-4

cdr3_aa: ASSLWRTSGGPADTQY
v_call: TRBV28
clone_size: few
j_call: TRBJ2-3

cdr3_aa: ASSQNTGELF
v_call: TRBV14
clone_size: NA
j_call: TRBJ2-2

cdr3_aa: SVEGRHEQY
v_call: TRBV20-1
clone_size: NA
j_call: TRBJ2-7

cdr3_aa: ASSVKPWDKYNEQF
v_call: TRBV7-3
clone_size: few
j_call: TRBJ2-1

cdr3_aa: ASSNLRGYEQY
v_call: TRBV19
clone_size: few
j_call: TRBJ2-7

cdr3_aa: ASSERWHQETQY
v_call: TRBV2
clone_size: NA
j_call: TRBJ2-5

cdr3_aa: ASSPNWALY
v_call: TRBV18
clone_size: NA
j_call: TRBJ2-5

cdr3_aa: ASSLRKANYGYT
v_call: TRBV9
clone_size: few
j_call: TRBJ1-2

cdr3_aa: ASSSGQKGEQY
v_call: TRBV5-6
clone_size: few
j_call: NA

cdr3_aa: ASSFDRLQPQH
v_call: TRBV7-3
clone_size: few
j_call: TRBJ1-5

cdr3_aa: ASSLYRGREQY
v_call: TRBV7-3
clone_size: NA
j_call: TRBJ2-7

cdr3_aa: ASRGRQNTEAF
v_call: TRBV28
clone_size: few
j_call: TRBJ1-1

cdr3_aa: ASSRGQGTIQLYGYT
v_call: TRBV19
clone_size: NA
j_call: TRBJ1-2

cdr3_aa: ASSRMNTEAF
v_call: TRBV27
clone_size: few
j_call: TRBJ1-1

cdr3_aa: ASSPQRGKQIFGETQY
v_call: TRBV28
clone_size: NA
j_call: TRBJ2-5

cdr3_aa: ASSSGLPSHYEQY
v_call: TRBV7-2
clone_size: NA
j_call: TRBJ2-7

cdr3_aa: ASSEQVLDTGELF
v_call: TRBV4-3
clone_size: NA
j_call: TRBJ2-2

cdr3_aa: ASTTGGRAINEQF
v_call: TRBV6-5
clone_size: NA
j_call: TRBJ2-1

cdr3_aa: ASSLKVGHEQF
v_call: TRBV27
clone_size: few
j_call: TRBJ2-1

cdr3_aa: ASSQARLDPFYEQY
v_call: TRBV4-3
clone_size: once
j_call: TRBJ2-7

cdr3_aa: ASSSGQATDTQY
v_call: TRBV5-4
clone_size: NA
j_call: TRBJ2-3

cdr3_aa: ASSWTGGQGVDEQY
v_call: TRBV5-4
clone_size: NA
j_call: TRBJ2-7